Shown below are 30 T cell receptor beta chains from a single sample sequenced in a study of blood T cell repertoires in COVID-19. The data were produced by immunoSEQ multiplex PCR, yet TCRdb's version contains in-frame clones alone and is incomplete. The sample gives approximately 61,000 clones, under 85% of which show up once; less than 6% is in the top ten. Sequencing was performed on peripheral blood. The receptor source for this set is a woman between 70 and 85 years old with acute or convalescent COVID-19.

The V call is TRBV12-3 or TRBV12-4, the J call TRBJ2-5; D gene uncertain. CDR3 length: 12 residues. The V end lost 8 bases, the J end lost 5 bases, and 12 bases lay between the germline ends. The CDR3 DNA reads as TGTGCCAGCTCTATCATAGTGGAGACCCAGTACTTC. Amino acids: CASSIIVETQYF.

The rearrangement links TRBV24-1 to TRBJ2-1, with a weak D call TRBD1 (5 bases). CDR3 length: 18 amino acids. V lost 4 bases, J lost 0 bases, and 18 bases lay in between. The germline V gene has CDR1 KGHDR and CDR2 SFDVKD. CDR3 in DNA: TGTGCCACCAGTGACGGTGACAGATGGGCGCCCTCCTACAATGAGCAGTTCTTC. Translated: CATSDGDRWAPSYNEQFF.

The CDR3 sequence: CASNPVGGRGYGYTF. The CDR3 nucleotides are TGTGCCAGCAACCCAGTCGGGGGGCGCGGTTATGGCTACACCTTC. The J gene is TRBJ1-2, the V gene TRBV6-5; D may be TRBD1 (6 bases). From germline, CDR1 is MNHEY and CDR2 SVGAGI. The ends were cut back, 7 bases at V and 5 bases at J, with 20 bases in the middle. This CDR3 contains 15 residues.

The chain joins TRBV6-5 to TRBJ1-1; no definite D call. The CDR3 contains 12 residues. The germline V gene has CDR1 MNHEY and CDR2 SVGAGI. V dropped 8 bases and J dropped 4 bases, with 11 bases sitting between them. The CDR3 region is CASQVTSTEAFF. CDR3 DNA: TGTGCCAGCCAGGTTACTAGCACTGAAGCTTTCTTT.

This chain links TRBV5-6 with TRBJ1-6; perhaps TRBD1 as D (6 bases). V was clipped by 4 bases and J by 6 bases, with 11 bases between them. The germline V gene has CDR1 SGHDT and CDR2 YYEEEE. The CDR3 sequence is 14 residues long. The CDR3 DNA follows: TGTGCCAGCAGCACCGGACAGTTTAATTCACCCCTCCACTTT. As protein: CASSTGQFNSPLHF.

This clone was seen only a few times. CDR3: CASAAADRGGYTF. CDR3 nucleotide sequence: TGTGCCAGTGCCGCGGCAGACCGGGGGGGCTACACCTTC. The chain has TRBV2 and TRBJ1-2; possible D gene TRBD1, 5 bases. The germline gives CDR1 SNHLY, CDR2 FYNNEI. V was cut by 9 bases and J by 8 bases, with 19 bases left in between. This CDR3 spans 13 amino acids.

V usage is TRBV9 and J usage is TRBJ1-2; 7 bases line up with TRBD1. J lost 5 bases, V lost 1 base, and 11 bases had no gene match. The CDR3 runs 16 residues. Germline CDR1 reads SGDLS; CDR2 reads YYNGEE. The CDR3 DNA is TGTGCCAGCAGCGTATCGCTCACAGGGGTTTGGTATGGCTACACCTTC. Encoded protein: CASSVSLTGVWYGYTF.

The gene calls are TRBV19 and TRBJ2-7; unclear D gene. The CDR3 contains 11 residues. Trimming left V 8 bases short and J 0 bases short, with 5 bases between. Looked up from germline, CDR1 is LNHDA and CDR2 is SQIVND (reference sequence). CDR3 protein: CASFISYEQYF. The CDR3 DNA follows: TGTGCCAGTTTTATCTCCTACGAGCAGTACTTC.

The chain recombines TRBV5-1 with TRBJ2-6; TRBD1 is a possible D gene (6 bases). CDR1 and CDR2 (germline): SGHRS, YFSETQ. V was shortened by 3 bases and J by 0 bases, with 7 bases between the two germline ends. The CDR3 has 15 residues. CDR3 protein: CASSYRDSGANVLTF. The CDR3 bases are TGCGCCAGCAGCTACAGGGACTCTGGGGCCAACGTCCTGACTTTC.

J is TRBJ2-7 and V is TRBV7-2, with 8 bases fitting TRBD1. The CDR3 runs 14 residues. Germline CDR1 reads SGHTA; CDR2 reads FQGNSA. The V segment lost 5 bases and the J segment 6 bases; nucleotides outside the gene matches: 9. In DNA, the CDR3 is TGTGCCAGCAGCCAGGACAGGGCCAACCGCGAGCAGTACTTC. Protein product: CASSQDRANREQYF.

In its sample, this clone was seen a few times. The chain combines TRBV6-5 with TRBJ1-2, with 7 bases matching TRBD1. The CDR3 is 15 amino acids. The V gene's germline CDR1 is MNHEY and CDR2 SVGAGI. After removal of 6 bases from V and 1 base from J, the junction contained 8 bases not matched to a gene. The CDR3 coding sequence is TGTGCCAGCAGATCGACAGGGAGTGGTAACTATGGCTACACCTTC. As protein: CASRSTGSGNYGYTF.

The chain couples TRBV2 to TRBJ2-3, with 7 nucleotides matching TRBD1. The CDR3 spans 13 residues. Trimming removed 7 bases from V and 5 bases from J; junction bases left unmatched: 6. Germline V gene sequence: CDR1 SNHLY, CDR2 FYNNEI. The chain's CDR3 is CASKRTGLDTQYF. CDR3 nucleotide sequence: TGTGCCAGCAAGAGGACAGGTTTAGATACGCAGTATTTT.

The V gene is TRBV5-4, the J gene TRBJ1-2, with TRBD1 identical over 8 bases. V was pared by 0 bases and J by 5 bases, with 9 bases of the junction left unmatched. The length of the CDR3 is 16 residues. In germline, CDR1 is SGHNT, CDR2 YYREEE (reference sequence). CDR3 protein: CASSLGQGASSYGYTF. The DNA for the CDR3 is TGTGCCAGCAGCTTGGGCCAGGGGGCTTCGTCTTATGGCTACACCTTC.

The J gene is TRBJ1-6, the V gene TRBV4-2; D is uncertain. CDR1 and CDR2 (germline): LGHNA, YNFKEQ. The length of the CDR3 is 13 residues. V was cut by 0 bases and J by 8 bases, with 5 bases left in between. The DNA of the CDR3 is TGTGCCAGCAGCCAAGAGGGAGATTCACCCCTCCACTTT. Encoded protein: CASSQEGDSPLHF.

The J gene is TRBJ1-1, the V gene TRBV19; TRBD1 might be the D (6 bases). Looked up from germline, CDR1 is LNHDA and CDR2 is SQIVND (reference sequence). This CDR3 contains 14 residues. Between the trimmed V and J ends, which lost 9 bases and 7 bases, there was a span of 21 bases. For the CDR3, the DNA is TGTGCCAGACGAGGGAGGGGGATATATGGTGAAGCTTTCTTT. Its protein is CARRGRGIYGEAFF.

The chain employs TRBV6-5 and TRBJ1-1; D remains unclear. Germline assignment: CDR1 MNHEY and CDR2 SVGAGI. CDR3 length: 11 residues. Trimming removed 5 bases at V and 7 bases at J, with 8 bases between. DNA for the CDR3: TGTGCCAGCAGTATAAGAGGTGAAGCTTTCTTT. Encoded protein: CASSIRGEAFF.

V usage is TRBV14 and J usage is TRBJ2-7; 8 nucleotides align to TRBD1. V was clipped by 4 bases and J by 4 bases; unmatched bases: 6. The CDR3 totals 14 residues. Per germline, CDR1 SGHDN and CDR2 FVKESK. The CDR3 sequence is CASSLGTGSYEQYF. CDR3 DNA sequence: TGTGCCAGCAGCCTCGGGACAGGATCTTACGAGCAGTACTTC. The complete variable domain, with remaining parts taken from reference TRBV14 and TRBJ2-7, reads EAGVTQFPSHSVIEKGQTVTLRCDPISGHDNLYWYRRVMGKEIKFLLHFVKESKQDESGMPNNRFLAERTGGTYSTLKVQPAELEDSGVYFCASSLGTGSYEQYFGPGTRLTVT.

In this sample, this clone turned up a few times. The chain has TRBV28 and TRBJ2-4; D gene uncertain. CDR1 is MDHEN, CDR2 SYDVKM, per germline. V was cut by 8 bases and J by 0 bases, with 17 bases left in between. This CDR3 is 16 amino acids long. This chain's CDR3 is CASSAVLSKAKNIQYF. CDR3 sequence (DNA): TGTGCCAGCTCCGCGGTTCTGTCGAAAGCCAAAAACATTCAGTACTTC.

The chain links TRBV4-1 to TRBJ1-3, with a possible D match to TRBD1 (6 bases). Germline loops: CDR1 MGHRA, CDR2 YSYEKL. Between the trimmed V and J ends, which lost 0 bases and 2 bases, there was a span of 8 bases. This CDR3 is 15 amino acids long. This chain's CDR3 is CASSQEAGAGNTIYF. DNA of the CDR3: TGCGCCAGCAGCCAAGAAGCAGGGGCTGGAAACACCATATATTTT.

The V call is TRBV15, the J call TRBJ2-2, with D hard to call. V lost 0 bases to trimming and J lost 1 base, with 9 bases between them. In germline, CDR1 is LNHNV, CDR2 YYDKDF (reference sequence). The CDR3 runs to 16 residues. Here the CDR3 DNA reads TGTGCCACCAGCAGAGATCGACGAGGGAACACCGGGGAGCTGTTTTTT. Protein: CATSRDRRGNTGELFF.

V and J are TRBV6-1 and TRBJ1-5; D unresolved. The CDR3 has 15 residues. With 0 bases removed from V and 0 bases from J, the gap between germline ends came to 6 bases. Per the germline V gene, CDR1 is MNHNS and CDR2 is SASEGT. This chain's CDR3 is CASSEATISNQPQHF. CDR3 sequence (DNA): TGTGCCAGCAGTGAAGCGACAATTAGCAATCAGCCCCAGCATTTT.

The chain links TRBV19 to TRBJ2-3, with a tentative D call TRBD2 (5 bases). The CDR3 covers 15 residues. Trimming pared 0 bases from V and 0 bases from J, leaving 7 bases between. The V gene's germline CDR1 is LNHDA and CDR2 SQIVND (reference sequence). The CDR3 nucleotides read TGTGCCAGTAGTATAGAGCGGAGGAGCACAGATACGCAGTATTTT. It translates to CASSIERRSTDTQYF.

This CDR3 is CASSRGIPGNTIYF. DNA for the CDR3: TGTGCCAGCAGCCGCGGGATACCTGGAAACACCATATATTTT. The V gene is TRBV3-1 (or the pseudogene TRBV3-2), the J gene TRBJ1-3; D gene uncertain. Germline CDR1 and CDR2: LGHDT and YNNKEL (reference sequence). CDR3 length equals 14 residues. The V gene lost 4 bases and the J gene lost 2 bases, with 9 bases spanning the gap.

V and J are TRBV5-1 and TRBJ1-2, with D perhaps matching TRBD1 (6 bases). This CDR3 is 13 amino acids long. From germline, CDR1 is SGHRS and CDR2 YFSETQ. Trimming shortened V by 1 base and J by 4 bases, and 8 bases separated the two germline ends. The CDR3 DNA reads TGCGCCAGCAGCTTGACAGGGATCTATGGCTACACCTTC. Protein: CASSLTGIYGYTF.

In its sample, this clone was seen once. The chain couples TRBV28 to TRBJ2-1; D is undetermined. V gave up 5 bases and J gave up 3 bases, with 5 bases separating them. CDR1 is MDHEN and CDR2 is SYDVKM in the germline V gene. The CDR3 is made up of 12 amino acids. CDR3 region: CASSPNYNEQFF. DNA of the CDR3: TGTGCCAGCAGTCCAAACTACAATGAGCAGTTCTTC. The entire variable domain, with the rest obtained from reference TRBV28 and TRBJ2-1, is as follows: DVKVTQSSRYLVKRTGEKVFLECVQDMDHENMFWYRQDPGLGLRLIYFSYDVKMKEKGDIPEGYSVSREKKERFSLILESASTNQTSMYLCASSPNYNEQFFGPGTRLTVL.

This clone showed up just a few times. This chain joins TRBV9 and TRBJ2-5; 7 nucleotides match TRBD2. CDR3 length: 16 residues. From germline, CDR1 is SGDLS and CDR2 YYNGEE. Germline trimming cut 5 bases from V and 2 bases from J; bases unmatched to any gene: 12. DNA of the CDR3: TGTGCCAGCAGTAGATCCGGGGGGTTGAGGCAAGAGACCCAGTACTTC. This sequence encodes CASSRSGGLRQETQYF. The full variable domain, its missing parts supplied by reference TRBV9 and TRBJ2-5, is DSGVTQTPKHLITATGQRVTLRCSPRSGDLSVYWYQQSLDQGLQFLIQYYNGEERAKGNILERFSAQQFPDLHSELNLSSLELGDSALYFCASSRSGGLRQETQYFGPGTRLLVL.

The gene calls are TRBV7-9 and TRBJ2-7, with a weak D call TRBD1 (5 bases). The V and J ends lost 5 bases and 0 bases respectively, with 23 bases between them. Germline-derived CDR1 and CDR2 are SEHNR and FQNEAQ (reference sequence). The CDR3 is made up of 18 amino acids. The CDR3 reads CASSQAWGWGLSSYEQYF. In DNA, the CDR3 is TGTGCCAGCAGCCAGGCCTGGGGTTGGGGCCTAAGCTCCTACGAGCAGTACTTC.

The chain combines TRBV6-1 with TRBJ1-1; tentative D call: TRBD1 (6 bases). Trimming removed 2 bases from V and 1 base from J, with 11 bases in between. In germline, CDR1 is MNHNS, CDR2 SASEGT. The CDR3 is made up of 15 amino acids. The CDR3 region has the DNA TGTGCCAGCAGTGAACAGGGGATGTGGAACACTGAAGCTTTCTTT. Translated, it gives CASSEQGMWNTEAFF.

The V call is TRBV18, the J call TRBJ2-2, with a tentative D call TRBD1 (6 bases). The CDR3 has 16 residues. CDR1 and CDR2 from the germline V gene are KGHSH and LQKENI. Trimming pared 8 bases from V and 0 bases from J, leaving 16 bases between. CDR3 nucleotides: TGTGCCAGCCCTCAGGGGCCAGGGGCGAACACCGGGGAGCTGTTTTTT. As protein: CASPQGPGANTGELFF.

This clone was picked up many times. V gene TRBV11-3 combines with J gene TRBJ1-1; possible D gene TRBD1, 6 bases. The CDR3 contains 14 residues. Germline values: CDR1 SGHNT, CDR2 YENEEA. With 5 bases removed from V and 3 bases from J, the gap between germline ends came to 13 bases. The CDR3 DNA follows: TGTGCCAGCAGCCCCTCGGGGGGCGACACTGAAGCTTTCTTT. This codes for CASSPSGGDTEAFF.